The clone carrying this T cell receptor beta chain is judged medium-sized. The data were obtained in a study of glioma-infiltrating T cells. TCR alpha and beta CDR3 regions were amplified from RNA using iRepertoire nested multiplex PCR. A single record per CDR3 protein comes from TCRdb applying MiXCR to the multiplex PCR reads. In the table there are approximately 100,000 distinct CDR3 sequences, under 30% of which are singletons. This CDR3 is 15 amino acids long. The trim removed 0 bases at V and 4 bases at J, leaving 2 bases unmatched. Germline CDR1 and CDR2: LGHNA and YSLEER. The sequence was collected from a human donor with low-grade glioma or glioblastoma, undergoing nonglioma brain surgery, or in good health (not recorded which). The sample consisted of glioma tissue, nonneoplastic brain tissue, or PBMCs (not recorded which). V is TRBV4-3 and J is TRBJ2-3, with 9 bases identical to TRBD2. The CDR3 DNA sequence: TGCGCCAGCAGCCAAGACCGCGGGGGGGCAGATACGCAGTATTTT. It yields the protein CASSQDRGGADTQYF.